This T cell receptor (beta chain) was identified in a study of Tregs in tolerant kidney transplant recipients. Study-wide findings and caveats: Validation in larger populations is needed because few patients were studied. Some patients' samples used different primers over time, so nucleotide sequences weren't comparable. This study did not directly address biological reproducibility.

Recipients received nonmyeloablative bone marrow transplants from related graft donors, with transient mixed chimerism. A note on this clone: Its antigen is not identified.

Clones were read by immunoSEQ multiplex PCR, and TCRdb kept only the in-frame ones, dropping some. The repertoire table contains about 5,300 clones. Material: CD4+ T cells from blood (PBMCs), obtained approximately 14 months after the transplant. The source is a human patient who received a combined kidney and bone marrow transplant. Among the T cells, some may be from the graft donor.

The sequenced CDR3 bases are TGCGCCAGCAGCTTGGTACAATCGAACACCGGGGAG. Its translation is CASSLVQSNTGE. The entire CDR3 is CASSLVQSNTGELFF. The chain joins TRBV5-1 to TRBJ2-2; D is uncertain. Coverage ceases 3 residues before the CDR3 finishes, and the germline J gene fills in the end. This CDR3 has 15 residues. Germline V gene data show CDR1 as SGHRS and CDR2 as YFSETQ. The ends were cut back, 0 bases at V and 0 bases at J, with 6 bases in the middle.